The 10 T cell receptor beta chains reported below all come from one sample, sequenced in a study of blood T cell repertoires in COVID-19. The method was immunoSEQ multiplex PCR; TCRdb's version includes in-frame clones alone and lacks a portion of them. The sample gives approximately 200,000 clones, around 90% of which show up once; around 1.3% is in the top ten. The sample comprised PBMCs or T cells enriched from blood (not recorded which). These receptors all come from a man younger than 40 who had recovered from COVID-19.

This clone was seen once. The rearrangement links TRBV19 to TRBJ2-2; 9 positions match TRBD2. CDR3 length: 17 residues. After removal of 1 base from V and 0 bases from J, the junction contained 3 bases not matched to a gene. Germline V gives CDR1 LNHDA, CDR2 SQIVND (reference sequence). CDR3: CASSIGPSGANTGELFF. The CDR3 DNA reads as TGTGCCAGTAGTATAGGTCCTAGCGGGGCGAACACCGGGGAGCTGTTTTTT.

The V call is TRBV27, the J call TRBJ2-4; D possibly corresponds to TRBD1 (5 bases). The CDR3 extends over 13 amino acids. The germline V gene has CDR1 MNHEY and CDR2 SMNVEV (reference sequence). Deletions cut 6 bases from V and 8 bases from J, with 14 bases between. CDR3 sequence reads: CASSTQGFDIQYF. The DNA for the CDR3 is TGTGCCAGCAGCACCCAGGGATTTGACATTCAGTACTTC.

The chain uses TRBV6-5 and TRBJ1-2; the D gene is possibly TRBD1 (5 bases). CDR1 is MNHEY and CDR2 is SVGAGI in the germline V gene. This CDR3 comprises 15 residues. V lost 2 bases, J lost 6 bases, and 16 bases lay in between. CDR3 coding DNA: TGTGCCAGCAGTTACAGTGGGGCCTCCCGCCATGGCTACACCTTC. It yields the protein CASSYSGASRHGYTF.

This chain joins TRBV7-8 and TRBJ2-1; 7 bases agree with TRBD1. Germline lookup yields CDR1 SGHVS and CDR2 FQNEAQ. After removal of 5 bases from V and 6 bases from J, the junction contained 13 bases not matched to a gene. The CDR3 length is 16 residues. The CDR3 DNA is TGTGCCAGCAGCACCCTCCCCCCGGGACAGAGCAATGAGCAGTTCTTC. Its translation: CASSTLPPGQSNEQFF. Combining the CDR3 with reference TRBV7-8 and TRBJ2-1 gives the whole variable domain GAGVSQSPRYKVAKRGQDVALRCDPISGHVSLFWYQQALGQGPEFLTYFQNEAQLDKSGLPSDRFFAERPEGSVSTLKIQRTQQEDSAVYLCASSTLPPGQSNEQFFGPGTRLTVL.

The V call is TRBV4-2, the J call TRBJ2-3; 14 nucleotides match TRBD2. The junction had 6 bases not matched to a gene; V was cut back by 3 bases and J by 1 base. Germline lookup yields CDR1 LGHNA and CDR2 YNFKEQ. This CDR3 contains 18 residues. This CDR3 reads CASSQGLAGDVGTDTQYF. The CDR3 DNA sequence: TGTGCCAGCAGCCAGGGACTAGCGGGGGACGTGGGCACAGATACGCAGTATTTT.

V usage is TRBV29-1 and J usage is TRBJ2-1; 11 nucleotides align to TRBD2. Germline V CDR1 and CDR2: SQVTM, ANQGSEA. V lost 4 bases to trimming and J lost 10 bases; unmatched junction nucleotides: 0. CDR3 length equals 11 residues. DNA of the CDR3: TGCAGCGTTGGGACTAGCGGGGAGCAGTTCTTC. Amino acid sequence: CSVGTSGEQFF.

The chain carries TRBV3-1 (or the pseudogene TRBV3-2) and TRBJ1-6; D might be TRBD1 (5 bases). The germline gives CDR1 LGHDT, CDR2 YNNKEL (reference sequence). Trimming cost V 4 bases and J 8 bases, with 15 bases left between them. The CDR3 is 15 amino acids. The CDR3 region has the DNA TGTGCCAGCAGCCGTCAAGCGGGGGTGGATTCACCCCTCCACTTT. Residues: CASSRQAGVDSPLHF.

This chain connects TRBV24-1 to TRBJ2-7; D is unresolved. The ends were cut back, 2 bases at V and 6 bases at J, with 10 bases in the middle. The CDR3 has 13 amino acids. CDR1 and CDR2 from the germline V gene are KGHDR and SFDVKD. CDR3: CATSDSFPGEQYF. In DNA, the CDR3 is TGTGCCACCAGTGATTCCTTTCCCGGCGAGCAGTACTTC.

The chain links TRBV6-5 to TRBJ2-3, with D tentatively TRBD2 (5 bases). Germline V CDR1 and CDR2: MNHEY, SVGAGI. The CDR3 sequence is 14 residues long. With 5 bases removed from V and 4 bases from J, the gap between germline ends came to 13 bases. This chain's CDR3 is CASSRTQRPDTQYF. In DNA, the CDR3 is TGTGCCAGCAGTAGGACTCAAAGGCCAGATACGCAGTATTTT.

The rearrangement uses TRBV15 and TRBJ1-6; no clear D. Trimming took off 0 bases at V and 9 bases at J, with 15 bases between the two ends. CDR3 length equals 16 residues. The V gene's germline CDR1 is LNHNV and CDR2 YYDKDF (reference sequence). The CDR3: CATSRDSLTVRSPLHF. The CDR3 nucleotides read TGTGCCACCAGCAGAGATAGTTTAACAGTCCGTTCACCCCTCCACTTT.